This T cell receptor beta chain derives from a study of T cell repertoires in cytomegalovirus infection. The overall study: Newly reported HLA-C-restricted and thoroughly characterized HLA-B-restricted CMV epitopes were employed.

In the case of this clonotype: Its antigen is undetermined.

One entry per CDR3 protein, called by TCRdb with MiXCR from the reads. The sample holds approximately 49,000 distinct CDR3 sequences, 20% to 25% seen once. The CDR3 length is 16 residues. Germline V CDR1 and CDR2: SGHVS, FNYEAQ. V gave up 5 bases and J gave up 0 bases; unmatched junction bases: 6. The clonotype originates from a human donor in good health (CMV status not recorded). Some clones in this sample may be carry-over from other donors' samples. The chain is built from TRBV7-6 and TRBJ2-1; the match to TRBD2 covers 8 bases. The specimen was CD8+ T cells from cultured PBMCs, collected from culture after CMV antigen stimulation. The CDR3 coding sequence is TGTGCCAGCAGCCCACGCGGGGGGCGCTCCTACAATGAGCAGTTCTTC. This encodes CASSPRGGRSYNEQFF.